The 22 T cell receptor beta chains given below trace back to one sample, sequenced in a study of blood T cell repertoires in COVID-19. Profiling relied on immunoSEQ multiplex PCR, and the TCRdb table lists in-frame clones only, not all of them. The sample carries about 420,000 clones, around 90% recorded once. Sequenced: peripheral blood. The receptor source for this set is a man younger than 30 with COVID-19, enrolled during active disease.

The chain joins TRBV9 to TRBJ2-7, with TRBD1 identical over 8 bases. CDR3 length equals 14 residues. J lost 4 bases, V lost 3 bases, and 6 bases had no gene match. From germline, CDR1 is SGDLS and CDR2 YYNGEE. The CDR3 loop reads CASSAGTGEYEQYF. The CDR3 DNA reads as TGTGCCAGCAGCGCCGGGACAGGAGAATACGAGCAGTACTTC.

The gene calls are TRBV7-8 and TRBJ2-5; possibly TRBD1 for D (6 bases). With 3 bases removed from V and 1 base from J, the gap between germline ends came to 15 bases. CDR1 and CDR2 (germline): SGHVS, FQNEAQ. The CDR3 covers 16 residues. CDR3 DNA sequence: TGTGCCAGCAGCTTGAAATGGGGGCAATCCCAAGAGACCCAGTACTTC. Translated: CASSLKWGQSQETQYF.

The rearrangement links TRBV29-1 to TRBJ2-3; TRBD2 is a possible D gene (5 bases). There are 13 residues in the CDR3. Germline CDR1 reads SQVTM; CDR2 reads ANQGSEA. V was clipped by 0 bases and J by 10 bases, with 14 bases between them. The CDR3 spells CSVEDVSVGAQYF. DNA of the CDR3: TGCAGCGTTGAAGATGTTTCAGTCGGGGCGCAGTATTTT.

This CDR3 is CASSEPGTGPFSPLHF. The CDR3 bases are TGTGCCAGCAGCGAGCCCGGGACAGGGCCATTTTCACCCCTCCACTTT. The chain links TRBV9 to TRBJ1-6, with 9 nucleotides matching TRBD1. This CDR3 comprises 16 residues. The ends lost 3 bases at V and 9 bases at J; junction bases unmatched: 10. Germline assignment: CDR1 SGDLS and CDR2 YYNGEE.

CDR3 region: CASRLLADTGELFF. CDR3 nucleotide sequence: TGTGCCAGCAGACTACTAGCGGACACCGGGGAGCTGTTTTTT. The rearrangement joins TRBV6-5 to TRBJ2-2; 8 positions agree with TRBD2. This CDR3 is 14 amino acids long. Germline-derived CDR1 and CDR2 are MNHEY and SVGAGI. V shed 6 bases, J shed 3 bases, and the junction held 3 bases outside the gene matches.

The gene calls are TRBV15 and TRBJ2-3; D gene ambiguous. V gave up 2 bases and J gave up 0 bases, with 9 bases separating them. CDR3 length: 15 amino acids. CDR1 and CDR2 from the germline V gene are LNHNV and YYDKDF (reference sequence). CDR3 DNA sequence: TGTGCCACCAGCAGACCCTTCGGTAGCACAGATACGCAGTATTTT. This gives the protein CATSRPFGSTDTQYF.

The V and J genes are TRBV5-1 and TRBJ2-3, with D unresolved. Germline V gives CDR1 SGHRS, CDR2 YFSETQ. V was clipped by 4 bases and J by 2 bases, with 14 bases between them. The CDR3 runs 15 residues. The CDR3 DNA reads TGCGCCAGCAGCATCCCAGCAGGAAACACAGATACGCAGTATTTT. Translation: CASSIPAGNTDTQYF.

This CDR3 reads CASSYQGGLFF. In DNA form, the CDR3 reads TGTGCCAGCAGTTACCAGGGCGGGCTGTTTTTT. The rearrangement joins TRBV6-6 to TRBJ2-2; D might be TRBD1 (5 bases). Germline V gene sequence: CDR1 MNHNY, CDR2 SVGAGI (reference sequence). The CDR3 runs 11 residues. V lost 2 bases and J lost 13, with 8 bases in between.

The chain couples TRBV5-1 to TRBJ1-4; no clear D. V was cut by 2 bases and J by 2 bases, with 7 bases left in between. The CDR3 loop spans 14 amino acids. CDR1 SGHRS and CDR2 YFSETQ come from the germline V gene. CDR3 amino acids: CASSLLGTNEKLFF. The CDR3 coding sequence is TGCGCCAGCAGCTTACTCGGGACTAATGAAAAACTGTTTTTT.

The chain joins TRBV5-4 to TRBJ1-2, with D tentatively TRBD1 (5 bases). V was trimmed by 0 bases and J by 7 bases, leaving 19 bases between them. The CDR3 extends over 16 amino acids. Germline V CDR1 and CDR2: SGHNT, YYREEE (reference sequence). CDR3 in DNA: TGTGCCAGCAGCTTGGTGCGGGACCGGAACGTTGGTGGCTACACCTTC. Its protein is CASSLVRDRNVGGYTF.

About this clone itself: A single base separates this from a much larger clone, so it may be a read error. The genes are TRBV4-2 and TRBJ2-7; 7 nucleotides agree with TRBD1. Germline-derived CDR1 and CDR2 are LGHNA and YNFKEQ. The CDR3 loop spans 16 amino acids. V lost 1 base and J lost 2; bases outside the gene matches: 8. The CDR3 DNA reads TGTGCCAGCAGCCAAGGGGGATTGGACAGGACCTACGAGCAGTACTTC. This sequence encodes CASSQGGLDRTYEQYF.

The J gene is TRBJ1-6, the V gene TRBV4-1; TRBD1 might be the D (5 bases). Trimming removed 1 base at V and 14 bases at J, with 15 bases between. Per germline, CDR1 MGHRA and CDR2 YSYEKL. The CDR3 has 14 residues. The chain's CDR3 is CASSQGEERGALHF. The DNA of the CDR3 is TGCGCCAGCAGCCAAGGCGAAGAACGGGGGGCCCTCCACTTT.

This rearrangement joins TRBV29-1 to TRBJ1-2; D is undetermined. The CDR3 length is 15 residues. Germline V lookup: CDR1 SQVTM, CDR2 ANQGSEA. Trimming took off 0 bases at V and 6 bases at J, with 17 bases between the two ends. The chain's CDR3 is CSVEDGSRASHGYTF. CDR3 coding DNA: TGCAGCGTTGAAGATGGGTCGAGGGCCAGTCATGGCTACACCTTC.

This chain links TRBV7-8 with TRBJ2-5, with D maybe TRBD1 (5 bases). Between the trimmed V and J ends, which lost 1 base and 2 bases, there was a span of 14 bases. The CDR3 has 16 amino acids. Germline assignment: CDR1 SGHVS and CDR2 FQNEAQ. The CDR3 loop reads CASSLGIIPGQETQYF. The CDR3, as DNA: TGTGCCAGCAGCTTAGGTATCATCCCAGGGCAAGAGACCCAGTACTTC.

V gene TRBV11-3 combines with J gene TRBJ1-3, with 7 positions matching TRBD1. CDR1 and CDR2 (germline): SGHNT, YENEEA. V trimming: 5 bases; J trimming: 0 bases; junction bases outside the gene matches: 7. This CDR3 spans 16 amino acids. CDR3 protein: CASSLLQGDSGNTIYF. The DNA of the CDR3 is TGTGCCAGCAGCCTCCTCCAGGGGGACTCTGGAAACACCATATATTTT.

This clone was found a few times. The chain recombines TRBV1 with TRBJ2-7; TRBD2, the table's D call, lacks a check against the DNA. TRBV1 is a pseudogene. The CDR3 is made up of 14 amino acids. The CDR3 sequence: CTSTGLAGGYEQYF. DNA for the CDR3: TGCACCAGCACCGGACTAGCGGGAGGGTACGAGCAGTACTTC.

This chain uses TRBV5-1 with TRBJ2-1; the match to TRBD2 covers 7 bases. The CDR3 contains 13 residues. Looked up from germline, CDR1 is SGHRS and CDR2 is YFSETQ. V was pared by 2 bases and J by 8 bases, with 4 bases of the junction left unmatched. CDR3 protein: CASSFAGAYEQFF. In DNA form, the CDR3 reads TGCGCCAGCAGCTTTGCGGGAGCCTATGAGCAGTTCTTC.

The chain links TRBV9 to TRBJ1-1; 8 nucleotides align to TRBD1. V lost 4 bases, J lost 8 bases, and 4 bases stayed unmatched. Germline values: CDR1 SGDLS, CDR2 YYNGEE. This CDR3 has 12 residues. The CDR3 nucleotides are TGTGCCAGCAGCCCTAGGGACAGGGAAGCTTTCTTT. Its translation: CASSPRDREAFF.

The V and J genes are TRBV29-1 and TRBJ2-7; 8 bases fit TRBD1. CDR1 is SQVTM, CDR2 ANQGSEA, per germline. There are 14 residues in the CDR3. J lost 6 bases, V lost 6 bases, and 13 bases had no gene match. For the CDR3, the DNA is TGCAGCGTCAAAAATCCGGGACAGGCTCCCGAGCAGTACTTC. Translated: CSVKNPGQAPEQYF.

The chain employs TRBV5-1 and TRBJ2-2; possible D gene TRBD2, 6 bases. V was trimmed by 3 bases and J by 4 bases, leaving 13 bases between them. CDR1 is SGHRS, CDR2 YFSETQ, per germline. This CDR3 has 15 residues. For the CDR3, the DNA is TGCGCCAGCAGCTCCCGCCTAGCGCGCACCGGGGAGCTGTTTTTT. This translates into CASSSRLARTGELFF.

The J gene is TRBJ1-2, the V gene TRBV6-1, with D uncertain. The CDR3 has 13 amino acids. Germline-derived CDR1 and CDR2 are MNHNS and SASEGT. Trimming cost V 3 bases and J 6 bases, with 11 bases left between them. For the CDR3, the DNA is TGTGCCAGCAGTGATCTTTCGGTAAATGGCTACACCTTC. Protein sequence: CASSDLSVNGYTF.

CDR3 sequence: CASTHSGRRGETQYF. The CDR3, as DNA: TGTGCCAGCACCCACAGCGGGAGAAGAGGCGAGACCCAGTACTTC. The chain joins TRBV3-1 (or the pseudogene TRBV3-2) to TRBJ2-5; 8 nucleotides align to TRBD2. Trimming cost V 7 bases and J 5 bases; bases outside gene matches: 12. In germline, CDR1 is LGHDT, CDR2 YNNKEL (reference sequence). CDR3 length: 15 amino acids.